A single T cell receptor beta chain is shown here with its context. As yet, its antigen is unknown. The source of the sample is a study of vaccination effects on CD4 cells after COVID-19. The ViraFEST assay expanded antigen-specific CD4+ T cells with viral peptide pools before sequencing. Scientists isolated CD4+ T cells after a roughly nine-day culture period ended. Two-dose vaccination with either BNT162b2 or mRNA-1273 was given to the participants. Using immunoSEQ multiplex PCR, the repertoire was profiled, and TCRdb retains in-frame clones only, with some absent. This sample yields tens of thousands of clones, of which 60% to 75% are seen a single time; over 0.95% belongs to the top ten. V was clipped by 0 bases and J by 3 bases, with 11 bases between them. Germline lookup yields CDR1 LGHNA and CDR2 YSLEER. This CDR3 comprises 15 residues.

Sequences were derived from CD4+ T cells from PBMCs cultured with HCoV-229E spike peptides, sampled after COVID-19 vaccination. The receptor was derived from a human donor who received a COVID-19 vaccine. The rearrangement uses TRBV4-3 and TRBJ1-1; D possibly corresponds to TRBD1 (5 bases). The CDR3 region is CASSQEGQGYTEAFF. The DNA for the CDR3 is TGCGCCAGCAGCCAAGAAGGGCAGGGTTACACTGAAGCTTTCTTT.